This T cell receptor (beta chain) was recorded in a study of T cells in tuberculosis. After thawing and overnight rest, PBMC were stained with GMM-loaded CD1B tetramer, viability dye and anti-CD3 for sorting. The lipid loaded on the CD1B tetramers was C32 glucose monomycolate from Rhodococcus equi. The CDR3 spans 13 residues. The V gene lost 3 bases and the J gene lost 3 bases, with 9 bases spanning the gap. Germline CDR1 SGDLS, CDR2 YYNGEE. No alpha-beta pairing information exists for these sequences. Sequenced by immunoSEQ multiplex PCR; TCRdb stores in-frame clones only, minus some. The sample consists of around 50,000 clones, nearly 90% of them appearing once.

The sequenced sample was CD1b-GMM tetramer-negative cells sorted from PBMCs. This clonotype was sampled from an adult woman with latent tuberculosis. V is TRBV9 and J is TRBJ1-2, with a tentative D call TRBD1 (6 bases). The DNA for the CDR3 is TGTGCCAGCAGCGGCAAGGGGGACTATGGCTACACCTTC. Protein: CASSGKGDYGYTF. Full variable domain (rest looked up from reference TRBV9 and TRBJ1-2): DSGVTQTPKHLITATGQRVTLRCSPRSGDLSVYWYQQSLDQGLQFLIQYYNGEERAKGNILERFSAQQFPDLHSELNLSSLELGDSALYFCASSGKGDYGYTFGSGTRLTVV.